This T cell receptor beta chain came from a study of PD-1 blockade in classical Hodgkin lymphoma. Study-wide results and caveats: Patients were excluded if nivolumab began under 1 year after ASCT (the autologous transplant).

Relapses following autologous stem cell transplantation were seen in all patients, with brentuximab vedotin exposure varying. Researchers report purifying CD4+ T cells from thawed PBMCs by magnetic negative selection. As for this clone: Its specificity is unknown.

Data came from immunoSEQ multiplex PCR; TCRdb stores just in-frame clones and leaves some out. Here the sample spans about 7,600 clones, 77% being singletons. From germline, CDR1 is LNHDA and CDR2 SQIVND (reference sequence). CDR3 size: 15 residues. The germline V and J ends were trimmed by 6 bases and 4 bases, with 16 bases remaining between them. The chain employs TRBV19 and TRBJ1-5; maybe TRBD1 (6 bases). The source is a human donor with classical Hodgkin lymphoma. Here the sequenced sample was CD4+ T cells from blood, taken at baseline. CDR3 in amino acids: CASRDRQVPNQPQHF. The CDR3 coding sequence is TGTGCCAGTAGAGATCGACAGGTCCCTAATCAGCCCCAGCATTTT.